The present T cell receptor beta chain was sequenced within a study of T cell responses to AZD1222 COVID-19 vaccine (dated by TCRdb to the early 2020s). Turning to the overall study: AZD1222 recipients whose second dose came at about 4 weeks and those whose second dose came at about 12 weeks were combined into one group, since spike-specific TCR depth and breadth did not differ between the two schedules. A total of 233 trial participants underwent TCR sequencing, of whom approximately 210 received two doses of AZD1222 and about 25 received two doses of the MenACWY control vaccine. Trial participants were enrolled by age into 18-55, 56-69 and 70-plus year subgroups, with roughly 160, 29 and 62 TCR-sequenced participants respectively.

Paper-wide results and their limitations: The vaccine-associated CD4 TCRs covered the entire spike protein, and the dominant responses fell in regions 160-218 and 743-854. Because no day 14 peak-response samples were available, the repertoires could be characterized only after the peak T cell response. After two AZD1222 doses, both the breadth and the depth of spike-specific TCRs were significantly higher than at day 0 and than in MenACWY recipients. The 56-69-year group was small, and its depth increase did not reach significance, likely because of low power. Reportedly, close to half of the unique spike-specific TCRs recognized epitopes lying outside the regions that are mutated in the B.1.351 and B.1.1.7 variants. Most participants were white British and females outnumbered males, and the authors suggested that clonal diversity may have been underestimated. Conclusions about previously exposed vaccinees were limited because only 5 or 6 AZD1222 recipients were SARS-CoV-2 seropositive at baseline.

This clone was found once. It lacks a known antigen. Base qualities are not at hand, and no much larger clone is one base apart. The germline ends are 13 bases apart after V is trimmed by 7 bases and J by 1 base. There are 13 amino acids in the CDR3, from cysteine to phenylalanine inclusive. Left in the record is the CDR3 DNA by itself, 39 bases read in frame from the first base. CDR1 and CDR2 are drawn from the germline V gene (reference sequence): GTSNPN, SVGIG. The CDR3 regions of human TCRbeta chains were analyzed by immunosequencing. The authors' analysis ran thus. Repertoire TCRs were checked for matches against a reference library of SARS-CoV-2-specific TCRs that had been generated using the MIRA antigen-specificity platform. Breadth meant the fraction of unique TCRs that were SARS-CoV-2-associated, whereas depth meant the fraction of total T cells that were SARS-CoV-2-associated. Using the MIRA data, each spike-specific TCR was assigned both to the spike region to which the TCR was reactive and to a CD4 or CD8 class. Log10-transformed breadth and depth values were compared by one-way ANOVA with Sidak's multiple comparisons tests. TCRdb re-hosts the immuneACCESS table, in-frame sequences only. Its copies lack some clones; in the studies checked, an unresolved V gene accounts for under half of them, and the cause for the rest is not known. V, J and clone size reflect that table, while D and trimming were determined from the DNA. A total of fewer than 150,000 clones appear in this sample, about nine tenths of them only once. Approximately 1.4% of the sample is held by the ten biggest clonotypes.

The time point label for this specimen denotes: baseline before first vaccination. Samples from vaccinated people were obtained from the UK trials COV001 and COV002, which included a single-blind randomized controlled phase 2/3 trial of AZD1222 (ChAdOx1 nCoV-19) in healthy adults. Trial participant PBMC samples were collected at day 0 and day 28 after the second dose for TCRbeta chain sequencing. This sequence originates from an adult in good health. Sequencing used peripheral blood, obtained on day 0 of AZD1222 vaccination. The V and J segments used are TRBV30 and TRBJ1-1; the best D guess is TRBD1, with 6 bases matching. The nucleotides read TGTGCCTTCGACAGGAGGGAGAACACTGAAGCTTTCTTT. Its product reads: CAFDRRENTEAFF.